A selection of T cell receptor beta chains follows, all from one sample in a study of T cells in narcolepsy. The table came from immunoSEQ multiplex PCR; TCRdb's copy has only in-frame clones and leaves some out. The sample holds just over 40,000 clones, approximately 88% seen once. Sequencing was carried out using CD45RA- memory CD4+ T cells from PBMCs. The receptor set was obtained from a human donor with narcolepsy. Both conserved end residues are part of each CDR3. A D gene is named only where the DNA matches it firmly. Expanded clones are given a class, and other clones once, few, many or no size at all.

CDR3aa: CASSPDGATNEKLFF; CDR3nt: TGTGCCAGCTCCCCCGACGGTGCAACTAATGAAAAACTGTTTTTT; v_gene: TRBV18; j_gene: TRBJ1-4; abundance: few; d_gene: .
CDR3aa: CASSFSGGRGNEQFF; CDR3nt: TGTGCCAGCAGTTTCTCGGGGGGCCGAGGTAATGAGCAGTTCTTC; v_gene: TRBV28; j_gene: TRBJ2-1; abundance: .; d_gene: .
CDR3aa: CATRPAQGGDNEQFF; CDR3nt: TGTGCCACGAGACCAGCACAGGGAGGGGACAATGAGCAGTTCTTC; v_gene: TRBV6-1; j_gene: TRBJ2-1; abundance: .; d_gene: .
CDR3aa: CASSDRAGNTIYF; CDR3nt: TGTGCCAGCAGTGACCGGGCGGGAAACACCATATATTTT; v_gene: TRBV7-8; j_gene: TRBJ1-3; abundance: .; d_gene: .
CDR3aa: CASSLSGLASGNTIYF; CDR3nt: TGTGCCAGCAGTTTATCAGGGCTGGCGTCTGGAAACACCATATATTTT; v_gene: TRBV28; j_gene: TRBJ1-3; abundance: .; d_gene: .
CDR3aa: CASSRGGVDNSPLHF; CDR3nt: TGCGCCAGCAGCCGAGGGGGAGTGGATAATTCACCCCTCCACTTT; v_gene: TRBV5-1; j_gene: TRBJ1-6; abundance: .; d_gene: .
CDR3aa: CASSLAGPGTDTQYF; CDR3nt: TGCGCCAGCAGCTTAGCGGGACCCGGCACAGATACGCAGTATTTT; v_gene: TRBV5-1; j_gene: TRBJ2-3; abundance: .; d_gene: TRBD2
CDR3aa: CASSPGSLYEQYF; CDR3nt: TGTGCCAGCAGCCCCGGGAGCTTGTACGAGCAGTACTTC; v_gene: TRBV7-2; j_gene: TRBJ2-7; abundance: .; d_gene: .
CDR3aa: CANLTLTGTSGPKQYF; CDR3nt: TGCGCCAACCTGACGTTGACCGGGACTAGCGGCCCCAAGCAGTACTTC; v_gene: TRBV23-1; j_gene: TRBJ2-7; abundance: .; d_gene: TRBD2
CDR3aa: CASSPLAHRAGEQYF; CDR3nt: TGTGCCAGCAGTCCCTTGGCCCATAGGGCGGGGGAGCAGTACTTC; v_gene: TRBV6-6; j_gene: TRBJ2-7; abundance: .; d_gene: .
CDR3aa: CASSLQGSGANEKLFF; CDR3nt: TGTGCCAGCAGCTTGCAGGGGAGCGGGGCTAATGAAAAACTGTTTTTT; v_gene: TRBV5-5; j_gene: TRBJ1-4; abundance: .; d_gene: .
CDR3aa: CASGSQETQYF; CDR3nt: TGTGCCAGCGGAAGCCAAGAGACCCAGTACTTC; v_gene: TRBV5-5; j_gene: TRBJ2-5; abundance: .; d_gene: .
CDR3aa: CASSPPFEKLFF; CDR3nt: TGTGCCAGCAGTCCGCCGTTTGAAAAACTGTTTTTT; v_gene: TRBV7-9; j_gene: TRBJ1-4; abundance: .; d_gene: .
CDR3aa: CASTSSHPGPAYEQYF; CDR3nt: TGTGCCAGTACCTCCTCACATCCGGGGCCGGCCTACGAGCAGTACTTC; v_gene: TRBV19; j_gene: TRBJ2-7; abundance: .; d_gene: .
CDR3aa: CASKGTGGGYTF; CDR3nt: TGTGCCAGCAAAGGGACAGGCGGTGGCTACACCTTC; v_gene: TRBV25-1; j_gene: TRBJ1-2; abundance: .; d_gene: TRBD1
CDR3aa: CASSLQGNYGYTF; CDR3nt: TGTGCCAGCAGCTTACAGGGGAACTATGGCTACACCTTC; v_gene: TRBV11-1; j_gene: TRBJ1-2; abundance: .; d_gene: .
CDR3aa: CASSQELGGTSYEQYF; CDR3nt: TGCGCCAGCAGCCAAGAGCTTGGGGGAACCTCCTACGAGCAGTACTTC; v_gene: TRBV4-3; j_gene: TRBJ2-7; abundance: .; d_gene: .
CDR3aa: CASSASASSYNSPLHF; CDR3nt: TGTGCCAGCAGTGCATCCGCGAGCTCCTATAATTCACCCCTCCACTTT; v_gene: TRBV11-3; j_gene: TRBJ1-6; abundance: .; d_gene: .
CDR3aa: CASSLAAGANVLTF; CDR3nt: TGTGCCAGCAGCTTGGCCGCTGGGGCCAACGTCCTGACTTTC; v_gene: TRBV11-3; j_gene: TRBJ2-6; abundance: .; d_gene: .
CDR3aa: CASSIDPTGGGQYF; CDR3nt: TGTGCCAGTAGTATAGACCCGACGGGAGGAGGGCAGTATTTT; v_gene: TRBV19; j_gene: TRBJ2-3; abundance: .; d_gene: TRBD2
CDR3aa: CASSQAPMNTEAFF; CDR3nt: TGTGCCAGCAGCCAAGCCCCGATGAACACTGAAGCTTTCTTT; v_gene: TRBV14; j_gene: TRBJ1-1; abundance: .; d_gene: .
CDR3aa: CASSPDPGISPLHF; CDR3nt: TGTGCCAGCAGCCCAGATCCGGGGATATCACCCCTCCACTTT; v_gene: TRBV9; j_gene: TRBJ1-6; abundance: .; d_gene: .
CDR3aa: CASSLSGWGLYEQYF; CDR3nt: TGTGCCAGCAGCTTATCCGGGTGGGGGCTCTACGAGCAGTACTTC; v_gene: TRBV11-3; j_gene: TRBJ2-7; abundance: .; d_gene: .
CDR3aa: CASSLVPGGFNEQFF; CDR3nt: TGTGCCAGCAGCTTGGTTCCAGGGGGGTTCAATGAGCAGTTCTTC; v_gene: TRBV11-3; j_gene: TRBJ2-1; abundance: few; d_gene: .
CDR3aa: CASSDQDGGGNQPQHF; CDR3nt: TGTGCCAGCAGCGACCAGGACGGGGGAGGCAATCAGCCCCAGCATTTT; v_gene: TRBV7-2; j_gene: TRBJ1-5; abundance: once; d_gene: .
CDR3aa: CASSLDQGMGGYTF; CDR3nt: TGTGCCAGCAGCTTGGATCAGGGGATGGGAGGCTACACCTTC; v_gene: TRBV5-6; j_gene: TRBJ1-2; abundance: .; d_gene: .
CDR3aa: CASNPDRGVNEQFF; CDR3nt: TGCGCCAGCAATCCGGACCGGGGGGTCAATGAGCAGTTCTTC; v_gene: TRBV5-1; j_gene: TRBJ2-1; abundance: .; d_gene: TRBD2
CDR3aa: CATSSLNQPQHF; CDR3nt: TGTGCCACCAGCAGTCTGAATCAGCCCCAGCATTTT; v_gene: TRBV15; j_gene: TRBJ1-5; abundance: once; d_gene: .
CDR3aa: CASFNGGNTGELFF; CDR3nt: TGTGCCAGCTTCAATGGCGGGAACACCGGGGAGCTGTTTTTT; v_gene: TRBV28; j_gene: TRBJ2-2; abundance: .; d_gene: .
CDR3aa: CASSPTGGEDTGELFF; CDR3nt: TGTGCCAGCAGCCCGACAGGGGGTGAAGACACCGGGGAGCTGTTTTTT; v_gene: TRBV9; j_gene: TRBJ2-2; abundance: .; d_gene: TRBD1
CDR3aa: CASSSDSNQPQHF; CDR3nt: TGTGCCAGCAGCTCTGATAGCAATCAGCCCCAGCATTTT; v_gene: TRBV5-5; j_gene: TRBJ1-5; abundance: .; d_gene: .
CDR3aa: CTSSRGGQGDSPLHF; CDR3nt: TGTACCAGCAGTAGGGGGGGACAGGGGGACTCACCCCTCCACTTT; v_gene: TRBV6-6; j_gene: TRBJ1-6; abundance: .; d_gene: TRBD1
CDR3aa: CASSREGGINEQFF; CDR3nt: TGTGCCAGCAGTCGGGAGGGGGGCATCAATGAGCAGTTCTTC; v_gene: TRBV7-2; j_gene: TRBJ2-1; abundance: .; d_gene: TRBD2
CDR3aa: CASSATASTDTQYF; CDR3nt: TGTGCCAGCAGTGCTACCGCTAGCACAGATACGCAGTATTTT; v_gene: TRBV25-1; j_gene: TRBJ2-3; abundance: .; d_gene: .
CDR3aa: CASSARPGQGHEQYF; CDR3nt: TGTGCCAGCAGCGCCCGGCCGGGACAGGGGCACGAGCAGTACTTC; v_gene: TRBV9; j_gene: TRBJ2-7; abundance: .; d_gene: TRBD1
CDR3aa: CASSPTTVGAQHF; CDR3nt: TGTGCCAGCAGCCCGACGACCGTAGGAGCCCAGCATTTT; v_gene: TRBV7-2; j_gene: TRBJ1-5; abundance: .; d_gene: .
CDR3aa: CASSLDPRTGTGELFF; CDR3nt: TGTGCCAGCAGCTTAGATCCACGAACAGGCACCGGGGAGCTGTTTTTT; v_gene: TRBV11-2; j_gene: TRBJ2-2; abundance: .; d_gene: .
CDR3aa: CASSIVGSSGRQRYEQYF; CDR3nt: TGTGCCAGTAGTATAGTGGGTTCGTCGGGACGGCAAAGGTACGAGCAGTACTTC; v_gene: TRBV19; j_gene: TRBJ2-7; abundance: .; d_gene: .
CDR3aa: CASSDNKPQHF; CDR3nt: TGTGCCAGCAGTGATAATAAGCCCCAGCATTTT; v_gene: TRBV6-1; j_gene: TRBJ1-5; abundance: .; d_gene: .
CDR3aa: CASSLEVKSGIQYF; CDR3nt: TGCGCCAGCAGCTTGGAGGTCAAGAGTGGCATTCAGTACTTC; v_gene: TRBV5-1; j_gene: TRBJ2-4; abundance: few; d_gene: .
CDR3aa: CAIRQGAHRSSGNTIYF; CDR3nt: TGTGCCATCAGACAGGGGGCCCACCGCTCCTCTGGAAACACCATATATTTT; v_gene: TRBV10-3; j_gene: TRBJ1-3; abundance: .; d_gene: TRBD1
CDR3aa: CASSFGTSGFYEQYF; CDR3nt: TGTGCCAGCAGTTTTGGGACTAGCGGATTCTACGAGCAGTACTTC; v_gene: TRBV9; j_gene: TRBJ2-7; abundance: once; d_gene: TRBD2
CDR3aa: CASSFLTSGKSYEQYF; CDR3nt: TGTGCCAGCAGTTTTCTTACTAGCGGAAAATCCTACGAGCAGTACTTC; v_gene: TRBV27; j_gene: TRBJ2-7; abundance: .; d_gene: TRBD2
CDR3aa: CAWRGDTVANYGYTF; CDR3nt: TGTGCCTGGAGAGGGGACACCGTAGCTAACTATGGCTACACCTTC; v_gene: TRBV30; j_gene: TRBJ1-2; abundance: .; d_gene: .
CDR3aa: CAISGGEGYTF; CDR3nt: TGTGCCATCAGTGGGGGTGAAGGCTACACCTTC; v_gene: TRBV10-3; j_gene: TRBJ1-2; abundance: .; d_gene: .
CDR3aa: CASSRGGSGNQPQHF; CDR3nt: TGTGCCAGCTCACGGGGGGGTTCGGGCAATCAGCCCCAGCATTTT; v_gene: TRBV18; j_gene: TRBJ1-5; abundance: once; d_gene: .
CDR3aa: CASSYPGKAYEQYF; CDR3nt: TGTGCCAGCAGCTACCCCGGCAAGGCCTACGAGCAGTACTTC; v_gene: TRBV7-9; j_gene: TRBJ2-7; abundance: .; d_gene: .
CDR3aa: CASSPPGRANYGYTF; CDR3nt: TGTGCCAGCAGCCCCCCGGGGCGAGCTAACTATGGCTACACCTTC; v_gene: TRBV11-1; j_gene: TRBJ1-2; abundance: .; d_gene: .
CDR3aa: CASSYQMTGPNTEAFF; CDR3nt: TGTGCCAGCAGTTACCAAATGACAGGCCCGAACACTGAAGCTTTCTTT; v_gene: TRBV6-6; j_gene: TRBJ1-1; abundance: .; d_gene: .
CDR3aa: CASSASVRPYEQYF; CDR3nt: TGTGCCAGCAGCGCATCGGTTCGCCCCTACGAGCAGTACTTC; v_gene: TRBV9; j_gene: TRBJ2-7; abundance: .; d_gene: .
CDR3aa: CASSMGQVQETQYF; CDR3nt: TGTGCCAGTAGCATGGGACAGGTCCAAGAGACCCAGTACTTC; v_gene: TRBV19; j_gene: TRBJ2-5; abundance: .; d_gene: TRBD1
CDR3aa: CASDRETDTQYF; CDR3nt: TGTGCCAGCGATAGAGAGACAGATACGCAGTATTTT; v_gene: TRBV2; j_gene: TRBJ2-3; abundance: .; d_gene: .
CDR3aa: CASSYGLAGSNTGELFF; CDR3nt: TGCGCCAGCAGCTACGGACTAGCGGGGTCGAACACCGGGGAGCTGTTTTTT; v_gene: TRBV5-1; j_gene: TRBJ2-2; abundance: .; d_gene: TRBD2
CDR3aa: CSVGRGLAGYNEQFF; CDR3nt: TGCAGCGTTGGGCGTGGACTAGCGGGGTACAATGAGCAGTTCTTC; v_gene: TRBV29-1; j_gene: TRBJ2-1; abundance: .; d_gene: TRBD2
CDR3aa: CASRLSSGRYEQYF; CDR3nt: TGTGCCAGCCGACTCTCGTCGGGCCGATACGAGCAGTACTTC; v_gene: TRBV6-5; j_gene: TRBJ2-7; abundance: .; d_gene: .
CDR3aa: CSARGSSGSTDTQYF; CDR3nt: TGCAGCGCAAGAGGGTCTAGCGGAAGCACAGATACGCAGTATTTT; v_gene: TRBV29-1; j_gene: TRBJ2-3; abundance: .; d_gene: TRBD2
CDR3aa: CASSLETGPNTEAFF; CDR3nt: TGCGCCAGCAGCCTAGAGACAGGGCCGAACACTGAAGCTTTCTTT; v_gene: TRBV5-1; j_gene: TRBJ1-1; abundance: .; d_gene: TRBD1
CDR3aa: CASSLAGTSGVTGELFF; CDR3nt: TGTGCCAGCAGCTTGGCCGGGACTAGCGGGGTCACCGGGGAGCTGTTTTTT; v_gene: TRBV5-8; j_gene: TRBJ2-2; abundance: .; d_gene: TRBD2
CDR3aa: CASRSQFWGADQPQHF; CDR3nt: TGTGCCAGCAGGAGCCAATTTTGGGGGGCAGATCAGCCCCAGCATTTT; v_gene: TRBV27; j_gene: TRBJ1-5; abundance: .; d_gene: .